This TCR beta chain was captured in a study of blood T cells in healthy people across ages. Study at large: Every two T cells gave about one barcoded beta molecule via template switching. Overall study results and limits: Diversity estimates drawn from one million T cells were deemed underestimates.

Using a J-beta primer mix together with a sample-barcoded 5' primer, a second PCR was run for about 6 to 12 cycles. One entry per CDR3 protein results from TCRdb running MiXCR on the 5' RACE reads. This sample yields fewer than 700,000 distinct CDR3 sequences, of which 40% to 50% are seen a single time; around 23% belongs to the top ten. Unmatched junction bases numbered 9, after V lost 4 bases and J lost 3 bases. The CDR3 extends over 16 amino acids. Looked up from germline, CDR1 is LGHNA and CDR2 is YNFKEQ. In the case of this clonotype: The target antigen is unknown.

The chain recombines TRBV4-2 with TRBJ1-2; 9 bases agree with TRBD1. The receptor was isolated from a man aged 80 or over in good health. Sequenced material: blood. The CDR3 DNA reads TGTGCCAGCAGCCCGAGACAGGGGGAAGTTGACTATGGCTACACCTTC. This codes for CASSPRQGEVDYGYTF.